This T cell receptor (beta chain) was sequenced for a study of OX40 agonist ivuxolimab in advanced cancers. Background on the study: Patients enrolled in dose escalation were diagnosed with hepatocellular carcinoma, melanoma, renal cell or head and neck cancer.

Some clones are missing from TCRdb's copy, which holds only in-frame ones; the method was immunoSEQ multiplex PCR. The table shows about 38,000 clones, with about 89% occurring only once. Patients who had autoimmune disease history or got systemic immunosuppression were left out. Drawing of blood for sampling happened at baseline, at cycle 4 day 1, and at cycle 7 day 1. V dropped 4 bases and J dropped 7 bases, with 8 bases sitting between them. This CDR3 contains 11 residues. The germline CDR1 and CDR2 sequences are MNHEY and SVGAGI. Study-level results: Partial responders receiving 0.1-3.0 mg/kg showed among the lowest clonal expansion.

As for this clone: Its antigen remains unidentified.

This sequence joins TRBV6-5 and TRBJ2-7; unclear D gene. Sequenced here: CD4+ or CD8+ T cells sorted from blood, sampled in a trial of the OX40 agonist ivuxolimab. The TCR originated in an adult with an advanced solid tumor such as melanoma, head and neck, liver or kidney cancer. CDR3 in DNA: TGTGCCAGCAGTTCCCTTGGGGAGCAGTACTTC. This codes for CASSSLGEQYF.